This is a list of T cell receptor beta chains from one sample in a study of metastatic and nonmetastatic thyroid tumors. TCRdb reassembled clones from the PCR reads with MiXCR. The table lists 25,000 to 35,000 clones, almost 30% of them singletons. The sequenced sample was blood. These receptors all come from a female donor with papillary thyroid cancer or a benign thyroid nodule (not recorded which). Some clones in this sample may be carry-over from other donors' samples. CDR3s include the opening cysteine and the closing phenylalanine or tryptophan. The order of the fields is D gene, clone size, V gene, J gene, CDR3 protein, CDR3 DNA. A D gene is named only where the DNA matches it firmly. Clone size is stated in some rows and not others, as once, few, many or a class when expanded.

d_call: NA; clone_size: NA; v_call: TRBV5-1; j_call: TRBJ1-4; cdr3_aa: CASSLAGGAPGEKLFF; cdr3_nt: TGCGCCAGCAGCTTGGCGGGGGGGGCCCCAGGTGAAAAACTGTTTTTT
d_call: TRBD1; clone_size: many; v_call: TRBV12-3/TRBV12-4; j_call: TRBJ2-3; cdr3_aa: CASSSTQGFDRGDTQYF; cdr3_nt: TGTGCCAGCAGTTCAACACAGGGGTTCGACCGAGGGGATACGCAGTATTTT
d_call: TRBD2; clone_size: medium-sized; v_call: TRBV6-1; j_call: TRBJ2-7; cdr3_aa: CATWREGLGEQYF; cdr3_nt: TGTGCCACCTGGCGGGAGGGCCTAGGCGAGCAGTACTTC
d_call: NA; clone_size: many; v_call: TRBV5-1; j_call: TRBJ2-5; cdr3_aa: CASSLGPGAQETQYF; cdr3_nt: TGCGCCAGCAGCTTGGGACCGGGCGCCCAAGAGACCCAGTACTTC
d_call: TRBD1; clone_size: NA; v_call: TRBV25-1; j_call: TRBJ1-6; cdr3_aa: CASSDGTGAFSPLHF; cdr3_nt: TGTGCCAGCAGTGACGGGACAGGGGCTTTTTCACCCCTCCACTTT
d_call: NA; clone_size: medium-sized; v_call: TRBV28; j_call: TRBJ1-2; cdr3_aa: CASSFMRDYGYTF; cdr3_nt: TGTGCCAGCAGTTTTATGCGGGACTATGGCTACACCTTC
d_call: TRBD2; clone_size: NA; v_call: TRBV5-1; j_call: TRBJ2-3; cdr3_aa: CASSPRLAGGTDTQYF; cdr3_nt: TGCGCCAGCAGCCCGCGACTAGCGGGGGGCACAGATACGCAGTATTTT
d_call: NA; clone_size: few; v_call: TRBV6-1; j_call: TRBJ1-6; cdr3_aa: CASSDKDRQHLFNSPLHF; cdr3_nt: TGTGCCAGCAGTGACAAGGATCGCCAACACCTCTTTAATTCACCCCTCCACTTT
d_call: TRBD2; clone_size: NA; v_call: TRBV20-1; j_call: TRBJ2-1; cdr3_aa: CSSTSGIKAEQFF; cdr3_nt: TGCAGTTCGACTAGCGGGATAAAAGCTGAGCAGTTCTTC
d_call: NA; clone_size: NA; v_call: TRBV20-1; j_call: TRBJ1-2; cdr3_aa: CSATPGRGAAYGYTF; cdr3_nt: TGCAGTGCTACGCCGGGACGGGGGGCTGCCTATGGCTACACCTTC
d_call: TRBD1; clone_size: NA; v_call: TRBV20-1; j_call: TRBJ1-5; cdr3_aa: CSARVAGGQGHQPQHF; cdr3_nt: TGCAGTGCTAGAGTCGCGGGGGGACAGGGACATCAGCCCCAGCATTTT
d_call: NA; clone_size: many; v_call: TRBV18; j_call: TRBJ1-6; cdr3_aa: CASSPPGSPLHF; cdr3_nt: TGTGCCAGCTCACCCCCCGGTTCACCCCTCCACTTT
d_call: NA; clone_size: NA; v_call: TRBV5-1; j_call: TRBJ2-2; cdr3_aa: CASSLWTVMELFF; cdr3_nt: TGCGCCAGCAGCTTATGGACAGTGATGGAGCTGTTTTTT
d_call: NA; clone_size: few; v_call: TRBV6-1; j_call: TRBJ1-1; cdr3_aa: CASSRGGEAFF; cdr3_nt: TGTGCCAGCAGTAGGGGGGGTGAAGCTTTCTTT
d_call: NA; clone_size: many; v_call: TRBV5-1; j_call: TRBJ2-1; cdr3_aa: CASSLQGSDNEQFF; cdr3_nt: TGCGCCAGCAGCTTGCAAGGGAGCGACAATGAGCAGTTCTTC
d_call: NA; clone_size: many; v_call: TRBV24-1; j_call: TRBJ2-5; cdr3_aa: CATSEAPWGETQYF; cdr3_nt: TGTGCCACCAGTGAGGCTCCCTGGGGAGAGACCCAGTACTTC
d_call: NA; clone_size: NA; v_call: TRBV6-1; j_call: TRBJ1-1; cdr3_aa: CASSPLDGGAQTEAFF; cdr3_nt: TGTGCCAGCAGTCCGCTAGATGGGGGCGCTCAGACTGAAGCTTTCTTT
d_call: TRBD1; clone_size: few; v_call: TRBV6-1; j_call: TRBJ1-2; cdr3_aa: CASRLDRARVYGYTF; cdr3_nt: TGTGCCAGCAGATTGGACAGGGCCAGGGTCTATGGCTACACCTTC
d_call: NA; clone_size: NA; v_call: TRBV11-2; j_call: TRBJ1-6; cdr3_aa: CASSLGEGSSPLHF; cdr3_nt: TGTGCCAGCAGCTTGGGTGAGGGAAGTTCACCCCTCCACTTT
d_call: NA; clone_size: many; v_call: TRBV24-1; j_call: TRBJ2-1; cdr3_aa: CATSDFEAGSYNEQFF; cdr3_nt: TGTGCCACCAGTGATTTTGAGGCAGGCTCCTACAATGAGCAGTTCTTC
d_call: TRBD1; clone_size: many; v_call: TRBV2; j_call: TRBJ2-2; cdr3_aa: CASRDRAYTGELFF; cdr3_nt: TGTGCCAGCAGAGACAGGGCTTACACCGGGGAGCTGTTTTTT
d_call: NA; clone_size: many; v_call: TRBV20-1; j_call: TRBJ2-5; cdr3_aa: CSARSGTPQETQYF; cdr3_nt: TGCAGTGCTAGATCCGGGACGCCTCAAGAGACCCAGTACTTC
d_call: NA; clone_size: many; v_call: TRBV6-6; j_call: TRBJ2-7; cdr3_aa: CASSYSRGAGVREQYF; cdr3_nt: TGTGCCAGCAGTTATTCTCGGGGGGCAGGGGTTAGGGAGCAGTACTTC
d_call: NA; clone_size: NA; v_call: TRBV5-5; j_call: TRBJ2-6; cdr3_aa: CASSLEGGAGANVLTF; cdr3_nt: TGTGCCAGCAGCTTGGAGGGAGGCGCTGGGGCCAACGTCCTGACTTTC
d_call: NA; clone_size: NA; v_call: TRBV20-1; j_call: TRBJ2-3; cdr3_aa: CSASGLASGTDTQYF; cdr3_nt: TGCAGTGCTAGCGGACTGGCTTCGGGCACAGATACGCAGTATTTT
d_call: TRBD1; clone_size: many; v_call: TRBV20-1; j_call: TRBJ2-7; cdr3_aa: CSASTGQGFDEQYF; cdr3_nt: TGCAGTGCTAGTACGGGACAGGGTTTTGACGAGCAGTACTTC
d_call: TRBD1; clone_size: NA; v_call: TRBV6-4; j_call: TRBJ2-3; cdr3_aa: CASSGDRCPRSDTQYF; cdr3_nt: TGTGCCAGCAGTGGGGACAGGTGTCCGCGGTCAGATACGCAGTATTTT
d_call: NA; clone_size: NA; v_call: TRBV10-1; j_call: TRBJ1-1; cdr3_aa: CASSLNLGTEAFF; cdr3_nt: TGCGCCAGCAGCCTTAACCTCGGCACTGAAGCTTTCTTT
d_call: NA; clone_size: few; v_call: TRBV6-2/TRBV6-3; j_call: TRBJ2-2; cdr3_aa: CASSPRLVSGELFF; cdr3_nt: TGTGCCAGCAGCCCGAGACTAGTTTCCGGGGAGCTGTTTTTT
d_call: NA; clone_size: few; v_call: TRBV6-2/TRBV6-3; j_call: TRBJ1-4; cdr3_aa: CASSLLGREKLFF; cdr3_nt: TGTGCCAGCAGTTTGCTAGGGAGGGAAAAACTGTTTTTT
d_call: NA; clone_size: NA; v_call: TRBV20-1; j_call: TRBJ2-3; cdr3_aa: CSGQFASTDTQYF; cdr3_nt: TGCAGTGGTCAGTTCGCTAGCACAGATACGCAGTATTTT
d_call: TRBD1; clone_size: NA; v_call: TRBV5-6; j_call: TRBJ2-7; cdr3_aa: CASSLVTGAFSYEQYF; cdr3_nt: TGTGCCAGCAGCTTAGTGACAGGGGCTTTCTCCTACGAGCAGTACTTC
d_call: NA; clone_size: few; v_call: TRBV6-1; j_call: TRBJ1-1; cdr3_aa: CASRAPPNTEAFF; cdr3_nt: TGTGCCAGCAGGGCCCCGCCTAACACTGAAGCTTTCTTT
d_call: NA; clone_size: NA; v_call: TRBV28; j_call: TRBJ2-7; cdr3_aa: CASSPQRVRGAYEQYF; cdr3_nt: TGTGCCAGCAGCCCCCAACGGGTCAGGGGAGCCTACGAGCAGTACTTC
d_call: NA; clone_size: few; v_call: TRBV6-1; j_call: TRBJ2-7; cdr3_aa: CASTSFTYEQYF; cdr3_nt: TGTGCCAGCACTTCCTTCACCTACGAGCAGTACTTC